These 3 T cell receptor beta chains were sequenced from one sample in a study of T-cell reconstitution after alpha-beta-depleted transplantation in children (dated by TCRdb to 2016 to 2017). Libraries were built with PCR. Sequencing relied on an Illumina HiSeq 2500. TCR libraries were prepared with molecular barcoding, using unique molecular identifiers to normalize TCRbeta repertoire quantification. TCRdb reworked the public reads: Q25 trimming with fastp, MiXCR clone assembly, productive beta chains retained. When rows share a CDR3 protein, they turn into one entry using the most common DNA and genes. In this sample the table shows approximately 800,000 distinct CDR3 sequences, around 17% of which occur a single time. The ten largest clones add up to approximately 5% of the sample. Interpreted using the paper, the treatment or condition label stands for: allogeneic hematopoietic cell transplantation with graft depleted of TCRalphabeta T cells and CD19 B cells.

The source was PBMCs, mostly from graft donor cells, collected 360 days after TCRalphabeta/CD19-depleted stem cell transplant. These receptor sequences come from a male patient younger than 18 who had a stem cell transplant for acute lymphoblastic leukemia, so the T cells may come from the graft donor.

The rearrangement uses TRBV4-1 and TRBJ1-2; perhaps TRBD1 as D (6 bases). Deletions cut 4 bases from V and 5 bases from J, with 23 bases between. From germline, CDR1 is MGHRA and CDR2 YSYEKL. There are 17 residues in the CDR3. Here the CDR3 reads CASSRLPGGQPQYGYTF. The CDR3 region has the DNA TGCGCCAGCAGCCGCCTCCCTGGCGGACAGCCGCAATATGGCTACACCTTC.

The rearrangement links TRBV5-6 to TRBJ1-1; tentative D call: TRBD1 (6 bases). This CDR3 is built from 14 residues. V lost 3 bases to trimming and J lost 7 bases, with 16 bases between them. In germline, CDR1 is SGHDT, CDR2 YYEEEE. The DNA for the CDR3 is TGTGCCAGCAGCTGGGGAACCGGGACACTTGAAGCTTTCTTT. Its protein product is CASSWGTGTLEAFF.

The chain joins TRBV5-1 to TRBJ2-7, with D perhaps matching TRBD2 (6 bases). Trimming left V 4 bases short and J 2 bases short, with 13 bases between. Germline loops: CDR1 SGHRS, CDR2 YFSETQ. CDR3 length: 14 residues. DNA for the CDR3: TGCGCCAGCAGCGGCGGGGACGCAGCCTACGAGCAGTACTTC. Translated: CASSGGDAAYEQYF.